This T cell receptor beta chain was sequenced for a study of molecular identifiers for immune sequencing clone quantification. TCRdb passed the PCR reads through MiXCR, listing each CDR3 protein once. In the table there are about 640,000 distinct CDR3 sequences, 15% to 20% of which are singletons. This CDR3 is built from 20 residues. CDR1 MNHEY and CDR2 SVGEGT come from the germline V gene. The V segment lost 4 bases and the J segment 0 bases; nucleotides outside the gene matches: 15. This clonotype was seen only a few times. This TCR was sampled from a human donor in good health. Some libraries in this study had Jurkat cell RNA spiked in. This chain links TRBV6-2 or TRBV6-3 with TRBJ2-1; 10 bases align to TRBD2. Sequences were obtained from naive CD8+ T cells from blood, with Jurkat cell RNA spiked in. Subset defined: FACS-sorted CD8+CD4-CCR7+CD45RA+ naive T cells. In nucleotides, the CDR3 is TGTGCCAGCAGTTCCAGGATAGCGGGGGGCTCCTCTAGCTCCTACAATGAGCAGTTCTTC. Translating gives CASSSRIAGGSSSSYNEQFF.